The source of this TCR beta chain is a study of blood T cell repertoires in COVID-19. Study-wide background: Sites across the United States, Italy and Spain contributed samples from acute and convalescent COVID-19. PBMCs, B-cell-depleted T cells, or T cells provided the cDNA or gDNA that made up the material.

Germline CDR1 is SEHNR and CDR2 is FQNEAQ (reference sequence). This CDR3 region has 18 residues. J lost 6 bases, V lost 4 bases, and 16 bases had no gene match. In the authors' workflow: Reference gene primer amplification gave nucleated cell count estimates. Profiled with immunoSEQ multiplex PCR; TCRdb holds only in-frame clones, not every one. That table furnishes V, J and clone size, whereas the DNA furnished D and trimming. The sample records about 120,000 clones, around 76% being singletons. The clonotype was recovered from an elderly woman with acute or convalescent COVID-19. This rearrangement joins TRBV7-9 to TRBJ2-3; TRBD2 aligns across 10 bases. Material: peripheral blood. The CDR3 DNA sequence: TGTGCCAGCAGCTCTCTACGAAGGAGCGGGGGGGCAGGTGATACGCAGTATTTT. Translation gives CASSSLRRSGGAGDTQYF. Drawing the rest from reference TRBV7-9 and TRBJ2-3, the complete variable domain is DTGVSQNPRHKITKRGQNVTFRCDPISEHNRLYWYRQTLGQGPEFLTYFQNEAQLEKSRLLSDRFSAERPKGSFSTLEIQRTEQGDSAMYLCASSSLRRSGGAGDTQYFGPGTRLTVL.